The 31 T cell receptor beta chains listed next were all sequenced from one sample in a study of PD-L1 blockade in urothelial cancer. TCRdb's table, derived via immunoSEQ multiplex PCR, lists solely in-frame clones and lacks some. The table lists approximately 100,000 clones, approximately 90% of them singletons, with about 0.92% in the top ten. The sequencing used PBMCs, collected around atezolizumab (anti-PD-L1) treatment. The receptor set was obtained from a woman older than 75 with urothelial cancer.

The chain uses TRBV6-6 and TRBJ1-3; no definite D call. This CDR3 contains 15 residues. V shed 0 bases and J shed 4 bases, with 10 bases lying between them. Germline V CDR1 and CDR2: MNHNY, SVGAGI (reference sequence). CDR3 bases: TGTGCCAGCAGTTACTCCGAGGCTTCGGGAAACACCATATATTTT. Protein: CASSYSEASGNTIYF.

CDR3 DNA sequence: TGTGCCAGCGGCATGGGGGGGAGCTCCTACGAGCAGTACTTC. Its protein is CASGMGGSSYEQYF. The rearrangement links TRBV7-8 to TRBJ2-7; 7 positions match TRBD2. The CDR3 contains 14 residues. The trim removed 8 bases at V and 0 bases at J, leaving 7 bases unmatched. The germline CDR1 and CDR2 sequences are SGHVS and FQNEAQ.

V and J are TRBV5-1 and TRBJ2-1; no firm D call. The V end was cut by 5 bases, the J end by 9 bases, with 12 bases between. This CDR3 comprises 12 residues. Germline lookup yields CDR1 SGHRS and CDR2 YFSETQ. In DNA, the CDR3 is TGCGCCAGCAGGACTGACTTCGGTGAGCAGTTCTTC. This translates into CASRTDFGEQFF.

Only a few counts were recorded for this clone. This rearrangement joins TRBV28 to TRBJ1-1; D is ambiguous. The V and J ends lost 8 bases and 7 bases respectively, with 8 bases between them. From germline, CDR1 is MDHEN and CDR2 SYDVKM. The CDR3 loop spans 10 amino acids. DNA for the CDR3: TGTGCCAGCGGATGGAGTGAAGCTTTCTTT. It yields the protein CASGWSEAFF.

V gene TRBV14 combines with J gene TRBJ2-1; possible D gene TRBD2, 6 bases. Germline V gene data show CDR1 as SGHDN and CDR2 as FVKESK. V lost 6 bases and J lost 6, with 12 bases in between. The CDR3 extends over 13 amino acids. The chain's CDR3 is CASRRGLSNEQFF. The CDR3 nucleotides are TGTGCCAGCAGGAGGGGACTGAGCAATGAGCAGTTCTTC. Based on the CDR3 plus reference TRBV14 and TRBJ2-1, the full variable domain is EAGVTQFPSHSVIEKGQTVTLRCDPISGHDNLYWYRRVMGKEIKFLLHFVKESKQDESGMPNNRFLAERTGGTYSTLKVQPAELEDSGVYFCASRRGLSNEQFFGPGTRLTVL.

The V call is TRBV28, the J call TRBJ2-7, with 7 bases matching TRBD1. Germline lookup yields CDR1 MDHEN and CDR2 SYDVKM. The junction had 10 bases not matched to a gene; V was cut back by 7 bases and J by 1 base. The CDR3 length is 15 residues. The CDR3 DNA reads TGTGCCAGCACCTCACCCCAGGGGGTATCCTACGAGCAGTACTTC. Protein sequence: CASTSPQGVSYEQYF. Looking up the rest from reference TRBV28 and TRBJ2-7 gives the full variable domain: DVKVTQSSRYLVKRTGEKVFLECVQDMDHENMFWYRQDPGLGLRLIYFSYDVKMKEKGDIPEGYSVSREKKERFSLILESASTNQTSMYLCASTSPQGVSYEQYFGPGTRLTVT.

CDR3 nucleotides: TGTGCCAGTAGTATACTGACTCCCCGATACAATGAGCAGTTCTTC. Its protein is CASSILTPRYNEQFF. The chain joins TRBV19 to TRBJ2-1; unclear D gene. V shed 2 bases and J shed 4 bases, with 12 bases lying between them. The CDR3 contains 15 residues. Germline loops: CDR1 LNHDA, CDR2 SQIVND (reference sequence).

This sequence joins TRBV4-2 and TRBJ2-7, with 15 bases fitting TRBD2. The V segment lost 4 bases and the J segment 4 bases; nucleotides outside the gene matches: 8. This CDR3 comprises 17 residues. The germline V gene has CDR1 LGHNA and CDR2 YNFKEQ. CDR3 region: CASSPGLAGGTTYEQYF. The CDR3 DNA reads as TGTGCCAGCAGCCCGGGACTAGCGGGAGGTACTACATACGAGCAGTACTTC.

The rearrangement joins TRBV6-5 to TRBJ1-1; D not certain. Per germline, CDR1 MNHEY and CDR2 SVGAGI. The ends were cut back, 7 bases at V and 4 bases at J, with 13 bases in the middle. The CDR3 sequence is 13 residues long. CDR3 bases: TGTGCCAGCACCGATCCGGTCGGCACTGAAGCTTTCTTT. It yields the protein CASTDPVGTEAFF.

The chain has TRBV27 and TRBJ1-1; D unclear. The CDR3 totals 13 residues. Trimming cost V 1 base and J 3 bases, with 6 bases left between them. The germline V gene encodes CDR1 MNHEY and CDR2 SMNVEV (reference sequence). CDR3 protein: CASSLLQDTEAFF. The CDR3 DNA sequence: TGTGCCAGCAGTTTATTGCAGGACACTGAAGCTTTCTTT.

This sequence joins TRBV7-8 and TRBJ1-4, with TRBD1 matching 8 bases. The V gene end was trimmed by 5 bases and the J gene end by 2 bases; junction bases not matched to a gene: 10. The CDR3 has 17 residues. Germline V gives CDR1 SGHVS, CDR2 FQNEAQ. The CDR3 region is CASSVGQGGFTNEKLFF. In DNA, the CDR3 is TGTGCCAGCAGCGTAGGACAGGGAGGTTTCACTAATGAAAAACTGTTTTTT.

This sequence joins TRBV5-1 and TRBJ2-7; possible D gene TRBD2, 6 bases. The CDR3 spans 13 residues. The germline CDR1 and CDR2 sequences are SGHRS and YFSETQ. Trimming took 0 bases from V and 6 from J, leaving 10 bases between them. CDR3 residues: CASSLGGVGEQYF. The CDR3 DNA is TGCGCCAGCAGCTTGGGGGGGGTTGGCGAGCAGTACTTC.

This clone was counted once. The V and J genes are TRBV7-2 and TRBJ2-1; 7 positions agree with TRBD2. The ends lost 5 bases at V and 0 bases at J; junction bases unmatched: 4. CDR3 length: 15 residues. The germline CDR1 and CDR2 sequences are SGHTA and FQGNSA. The CDR3 loop is CASSPSGISYNEQFF. The DNA for the CDR3 is TGTGCCAGCAGCCCGAGCGGGATCTCCTACAATGAGCAGTTCTTC.

The chain has TRBV5-1 and TRBJ2-3, with 12 bases identical to TRBD2. This CDR3 region has 17 residues. J gave up 5 bases and V 2 bases, and 9 bases lay outside the gene matches. In germline, CDR1 is SGHRS, CDR2 YFSETQ. The CDR3 region is CASSFGTSGQRVDTQYF. In DNA form, the CDR3 reads TGCGCCAGCAGCTTTGGGACTAGCGGGCAGAGGGTAGATACGCAGTATTTT.

The gene calls are TRBV7-2 and TRBJ2-1; D possibly corresponds to TRBD1 (6 bases). Trimming removed 2 bases from V and 9 bases from J, with 11 bases in between. This CDR3 spans 13 amino acids. Germline loops: CDR1 SGHTA, CDR2 FQGNSA. Here the CDR3 DNA reads TGTGCCAGCAGCTTATACAGGGCCCTTGAGCAGTTCTTC. Its translation: CASSLYRALEQFF.

A note on this clone: Other DNA sequences in the same sample also yield this CDR3. This rearrangement joins TRBV19 to TRBJ2-6, with D maybe TRBD1 (5 bases). CDR1 LNHDA and CDR2 SQIVND come from the germline V gene (reference sequence). V was pared by 3 bases and J by 0 bases, with 6 bases between. CDR3 length: 15 residues. In nucleotides, the CDR3 is TGTGCCAGTAGTATTGACAGCTCTGGGGCCAACGTCCTGACTTTC. Residues: CASSIDSSGANVLTF.

The V call is TRBV2, the J call TRBJ1-5, with D possibly being TRBD1 (6 bases). The CDR3 has 16 amino acids. With 0 bases removed from V and 6 bases from J, the gap between germline ends came to 15 bases. In germline, CDR1 is SNHLY, CDR2 FYNNEI. CDR3 loop: CASSEARGGASQPQHF. The CDR3 bases are TGTGCCAGCAGTGAAGCGCGGGGGGGCGCTAGTCAGCCCCAGCATTTT.

This clone was seen just once. This rearrangement joins TRBV2 to TRBJ2-1; D is uncertain. This CDR3 region has 16 residues. The germline CDR1 and CDR2 sequences are SNHLY and FYNNEI. V lost 5 bases and J lost 4, with 18 bases in between. The chain's CDR3 is CASSSPTGSPYNEQFF. The CDR3 coding sequence is TGTGCCAGCAGTTCACCGACCGGTAGCCCTTACAATGAGCAGTTCTTC.

This clone was seen a few times. The chain couples TRBV28 to TRBJ1-2; D is uncertain. The CDR3 spans 14 residues. V lost 1 base to trimming and J lost 5 bases, with 11 bases between them. CDR1 is MDHEN and CDR2 is SYDVKM in the germline V gene. The CDR3 nucleotides are TGTGCCAGCAGTTTATTTGCAGAAATGTATGGCTACACCTTC. Encoded protein: CASSLFAEMYGYTF.

The rearrangement uses TRBV11-2 and TRBJ2-3; the match to TRBD2 covers 10 bases. J lost 4 bases, V lost 6 bases, and 4 bases had no gene match. This CDR3 has 14 amino acids. Germline V gives CDR1 SGHAT, CDR2 FQNNGV. The CDR3 region is CASSPAGGPDTQYF. The CDR3 coding sequence is TGTGCCAGCAGTCCAGCGGGAGGGCCAGATACGCAGTATTTT.

This clone was picked up one time. This sequence joins TRBV25-1 and TRBJ2-1; D not certain. Looked up from germline, CDR1 is MGHDK and CDR2 is SYGVNS. The V end lost 4 bases, the J end lost 9 bases, and 10 bases lay between the germline ends. The CDR3 totals 12 residues. CDR3 coding DNA: TGTGCCAGCAGTGGAGAGGTTGGTGAGCAGTTCTTC. Residues: CASSGEVGEQFF.

V and J are TRBV15 and TRBJ1-4; a weak D match, TRBD1 (6 bases). Trimming removed 0 bases from V and 1 base from J, with 9 bases in between. Germline V gene lookup returns CDR1 LNHNV and CDR2 YYDKDF (reference sequence). This CDR3 contains 16 residues. The CDR3: CATSREPRGTNEKLFF. CDR3 DNA: TGTGCCACCAGCAGAGAACCCAGGGGAACTAATGAAAAACTGTTTTTT.

The J gene is TRBJ2-7, the V gene TRBV5-4; D is unclear. Trimming shortened V by 0 bases and J by 2 bases, and 12 bases separated the two germline ends. Germline CDR1 and CDR2: SGHNT and YYREEE (reference sequence). This CDR3 has 15 residues. The DNA of the CDR3 is TGTGCCAGCAGCTTGGCCCAGGTCATGGCCTACGAGCAGTACTTC. This translates into CASSLAQVMAYEQYF.

This rearrangement joins TRBV5-4 to TRBJ1-4, with 11 bases matching TRBD1. Germline-derived CDR1 and CDR2 are SGHNT and YYREEE (reference sequence). The CDR3 totals 15 residues. V trimming: 3 bases; J trimming: 4 bases; junction bases outside the gene matches: 2. The CDR3 region is CASSWGQGGNEKLFF. The CDR3 nucleotides are TGTGCCAGCAGCTGGGGACAGGGGGGTAATGAAAAACTGTTTTTT.

This clone occurred once. This chain links TRBV19 with TRBJ2-1; 11 bases agree with TRBD2. V lost 7 bases and J lost 1; bases outside the gene matches: 6. The CDR3 totals 16 residues. In germline, CDR1 is LNHDA, CDR2 SQIVND (reference sequence). This CDR3 is CASTDGTSGSYNEQFF. The CDR3 DNA is TGTGCCAGTACCGACGGGACTAGCGGTTCCTACAATGAGCAGTTCTTC.

The V and J genes are TRBV5-1 and TRBJ1-2; weak D call: TRBD1 (6 bases). The CDR3 is 15 residues long. V gave up 3 bases and J gave up 7 bases, with 19 bases separating them. CDR1 is SGHRS and CDR2 is YFSETQ in the germline V gene. DNA of the CDR3: TGCGCCAGCAGCTCCCTGACAGGAACTTCTATTGGCTACACCTTC. Its protein is CASSSLTGTSIGYTF.

This clone was counted between two and nine times. V usage is TRBV27 and J usage is TRBJ2-7; 8 bases align to TRBD1. Germline CDR1 is MNHEY and CDR2 is SMNVEV (reference sequence). The CDR3 runs 14 residues. The ends lost 2 bases at V and 5 bases at J; junction bases unmatched: 5. CDR3 amino acids: CASSLRQGINEQYF. Written as DNA, the CDR3 is TGTGCCAGCAGTTTACGACAGGGGATCAACGAGCAGTACTTC.

The chain recombines TRBV14 with TRBJ2-4; TRBD1 is a possible D gene (6 bases). CDR3 length: 16 residues. With 2 bases removed from V and 9 bases from J, the gap between germline ends came to 20 bases. Per germline, CDR1 SGHDN and CDR2 FVKESK. The CDR3, as DNA: TGTGCCAGCAGCCAAACAGGGTCGGCAAATAAAGCCATTCAGTACTTC. It is translated as CASSQTGSANKAIQYF.

The chain carries TRBV5-1 and TRBJ1-5; TRBD1 matches 7 bases. The germline gives CDR1 SGHRS, CDR2 YFSETQ. Unmatched junction bases numbered 10, after V lost 4 bases and J lost 9 bases. The CDR3 is 14 residues long. CDR3 sequence reads: CASSQDRATGPQHF. CDR3 DNA: TGCGCCAGCAGCCAAGACAGGGCAACGGGGCCCCAGCATTTT. The full variable domain, in which reference TRBV5-1 and TRBJ1-5 provide the parts outside the CDR3, is KAGVTQTPRYLIKTRGQQVTLSCSPISGHRSVSWYQQTPGQGLQFLFEYFSETQRNKGNFPGRFSGRQFSNSRSEMNVSTLELGDSALYLCASSQDRATGPQHFGDGTRLSIL.

V gene TRBV19 combines with J gene TRBJ1-2; D possibly corresponds to TRBD1 (6 bases). CDR1 is LNHDA, CDR2 SQIVND, per germline (reference sequence). This CDR3 comprises 15 residues. Trimming removed 6 bases at V and 4 bases at J, with 18 bases between. The CDR3 spells CASRDLGQLIYGYTF. The CDR3 DNA sequence: TGTGCCAGTAGGGACCTTGGACAGCTTATCTATGGCTACACCTTC.

J is TRBJ2-1 and V is TRBV28; D gene unclear. The CDR3 consists of 14 residues. Germline CDR1 reads MDHEN; CDR2 reads SYDVKM. The V gene lost 6 bases and the J gene lost 6 bases, with 15 bases spanning the gap. The CDR3 DNA is TGTGCCAGCAGCTCCCGGTTGTTCACCAATGAGCAGTTCTTC. It yields the protein CASSSRLFTNEQFF.